This entry describes one TCR beta chain. V gave up 3 bases and J gave up 13 bases; unmatched junction bases: 4. The CDR3 covers 13 residues. In germline, CDR1 is SGHNT, CDR2 YYREEE (reference sequence). This sample was included in a study of blood T cell repertoires in COVID-19. Study-wide background: The United States, Italy and Spain were the sources of the acute and convalescent COVID-19 samples. In each case, the material was cDNA or gDNA derived from T cells, B-cell-depleted T cells, or PBMCs.

Original data processing: Amplification of reference gene primers provided the estimated nucleated cell counts. Measured with immunoSEQ multiplex PCR; TCRdb has only the in-frame clones, and not every one. The V and J calls and clone size are taken from that table; D and trimming were inferred from the DNA. This table has about 170,000 clones, roughly 80% appearing once. The V call is TRBV5-4, the J call TRBJ2-7; TRBD2 matches at 16 bases. Sequenced: peripheral blood. The TCR sequence derives from a woman aged 80 or over with acute or convalescent COVID-19. The CDR3 sequence: CASSSGLAGGPYF. The DNA of the CDR3 is TGTGCCAGCAGCTCGGGACTAGCGGGAGGGCCCTACTTC.